What follows are 28 T cell receptor beta chains derived from one specimen sequenced in a study of immune evolution from preneoplasia to lung adenocarcinoma. Using immunoSEQ multiplex PCR, the repertoire was profiled, and TCRdb retains in-frame clones only, with some absent. The sample yields some 6,500 clones, 75% to 85% seen once. Sequenced input: FFPE lung adenocarcinoma in situ tissue. These receptors were collected from an older donor with lung adenocarcinoma.

This clone was counted once. The rearrangement uses TRBV30 and TRBJ1-2, with 7 bases fitting TRBD1. V was clipped by 2 bases and J by 4 bases; unmatched bases: 4. This CDR3 spans 13 amino acids. The V gene's germline CDR1 is GTSNPN and CDR2 SVGIG (reference sequence). CDR3 nucleotide sequence: TGTGCCTGGAGTAAGGGACAGATCTATGGCTACACCTTC. Protein sequence: CAWSKGQIYGYTF. Based on the CDR3 plus reference TRBV30 and TRBJ1-2, the full variable domain is SQTIHQWPATLVQPVGSPLSLECTVEGTSNPNLYWYRQAAGRGLQLLFYSVGIGQISSEVPQNLSASRPQDRQFILSSKKLLLSDSGFYLCAWSKGQIYGYTFGSGTRLTVV.

This clone was detected only once. The rearrangement links TRBV7-9 to TRBJ1-1, with D unclear. The CDR3 is 13 amino acids. The V end lost 2 bases, the J end lost 0 bases, and 4 bases lay between the germline ends. Per the germline V gene, CDR1 is SEHNR and CDR2 is FQNEAQ (reference sequence). The CDR3 bases are TGTGCCAGCAGCTTAACAGTGAACACTGAAGCTTTCTTT. It encodes CASSLTVNTEAFF.

CDR3 protein: CASSYSGYGYTF. As DNA, the CDR3 is TGTGCCAGCAGTTACTCGGGGTATGGCTACACCTTC. The chain links TRBV6-5 to TRBJ1-2; D is undetermined. This CDR3 region has 12 residues. Trimming left V 0 bases short and J 5 bases short, with 4 bases between. Germline CDR1 MNHEY, CDR2 SVGAGI.

The CDR3 DNA is TGCGCCAGCAGCCAAGTTGAGGGGCTCGGCTACACCTTC. Its protein product is CASSQVEGLGYTF. The chain employs TRBV4-1 and TRBJ1-2; TRBD1 might be the D (5 bases). Germline V CDR1 and CDR2: MGHRA, YSYEKL. Trimming removed 1 base from V and 8 bases from J, with 11 bases in between. This CDR3 contains 13 residues.

The chain employs TRBV4-1 and TRBJ1-5, with D uncertain. V lost 6 bases and J 0 bases, leaving 9 bases between the germline ends. Looked up from germline, CDR1 is MGHRA and CDR2 is YSYEKL. The CDR3 is 14 amino acids. In DNA form, the CDR3 reads TGCGCCAGCAGTTCCCAATCTAGCAATCAGCCCCAGCATTTT. Translating it yields CASSSQSSNQPQHF.

The V and J genes are TRBV10-3 and TRBJ1-1; D not certain. The V end lost 1 base, the J end lost 3 bases, and 0 bases lay between the germline ends. Per the germline V gene, CDR1 is ENHRY and CDR2 is SYGVKD. This CDR3 spans 11 amino acids. DNA for the CDR3: TGTGCCATCAGTGAGTACACTGAAGCTTTCTTT. It specifies CAISEYTEAFF.

The chain combines TRBV6-1 with TRBJ2-5; 10 positions match TRBD2. V lost 5 bases to trimming and J lost 7 bases; unmatched junction nucleotides: 10. The germline gives CDR1 MNHNS, CDR2 SASEGT. This CDR3 region has 15 residues. The CDR3: CASSSGASGSLTQYF. The CDR3, as DNA: TGTGCCAGCAGTAGTGGGGCTAGCGGGAGTCTGACCCAGTACTTC.

The chain links TRBV11-2 to TRBJ2-2, with D unclear. Per the germline V gene, CDR1 is SGHAT and CDR2 is FQNNGV. V lost 1 base and J lost 6, with 12 bases in between. The CDR3 length is 15 residues. The CDR3 nucleotides read TGTGCCAGCAGCTTAGTGCAGAGCACGGCCGGGGAGCTGTTTTTT. Protein sequence: CASSLVQSTAGELFF.

The chain has TRBV5-1 and TRBJ1-4; 7 positions match TRBD1. Germline loops: CDR1 SGHRS, CDR2 YFSETQ. Losses at the gene ends were 4 bases for V and 5 bases for J; bases not matched to a gene: 11. The CDR3 is 16 residues long. DNA of the CDR3: TGCGCCAGCAGCCCAAAAGACCGGGACAGAAATGAAAAACTGTTTTTT. As protein: CASSPKDRDRNEKLFF.

This clone showed up just once. Here the CDR3 omits its conserved ending phenylalanine or tryptophan, so a read error is the likely source. No DNA is shown, since the ends of the CDR3 on it are uncertain; the CDR3 is the one TCRdb lists. This chain uses TRBV22-1 with TRBJ2-6; TRBD1, the table's D call, was not compared with the DNA. TRBV22-1 is described as a pseudogene. The CDR3 is 14 residues long, ends included. The CDR3 here is CPGSTQGKRTKSGH.

This chain links TRBV6-1 with TRBJ2-7; D is undetermined. The V end was cut by 2 bases, the J end by 2 bases, with 7 bases between. Germline V gene data show CDR1 as MNHNS and CDR2 as SASEGT. The CDR3 runs to 13 residues. The chain's CDR3 is CASSELGTYEQYF. The CDR3 coding sequence is TGTGCCAGCAGTGAACTGGGGACCTACGAGCAGTACTTC.

This clone was seen once. The J gene is TRBJ2-2, the V gene TRBV6-1, with 10 bases aligning to TRBD2. CDR1 MNHNS and CDR2 SASEGT come from the germline V gene. J gave up 3 bases and V 7 bases, and 2 bases lay outside the gene matches. The CDR3 totals 14 residues. CDR3 sequence reads: CASIGLADTGELFF. As DNA, the CDR3 is TGTGCCAGCATCGGACTAGCGGACACCGGGGAGCTGTTTTTT.

This clone is a singleton in its sample. The gene calls are TRBV2 and TRBJ1-2; D is possibly TRBD1 (6 bases). The germline V and J ends were trimmed by 7 bases and 8 bases, with 17 bases remaining between them. This CDR3 region has 13 residues. Germline assignment: CDR1 SNHLY and CDR2 FYNNEI. CDR3 in amino acids: CASNFTGNLGYTF. In DNA form, the CDR3 reads TGTGCCAGCAATTTTACAGGGAACTTAGGCTACACCTTC.

V and J are TRBV5-1 and TRBJ1-1; 7 nucleotides align to TRBD1. Germline V CDR1 and CDR2: SGHRS, YFSETQ. V shed 0 bases, J shed 4 bases, and the junction held 6 bases outside the gene matches. The CDR3 has 15 residues. CDR3 nucleotide sequence: TGCGCCAGCAGCTTGGCTCTAGGGACAGCCACTGAAGCTTTCTTT. Translation: CASSLALGTATEAFF. The full variable domain, in which reference TRBV5-1 and TRBJ1-1 provide the parts outside the CDR3, is KAGVTQTPRYLIKTRGQQVTLSCSPISGHRSVSWYQQTPGQGLQFLFEYFSETQRNKGNFPGRFSGRQFSNSRSEMNVSTLELGDSALYLCASSLALGTATEAFFGQGTRLTVV.

This chain joins TRBV18 and TRBJ1-1, with unresolved D. The CDR3 length is 13 residues. V was clipped by 1 base and J by 3 bases, with 6 bases between them. Per the germline V gene, CDR1 is KGHSH and CDR2 is LQKENI. CDR3 nucleotides: TGTGCCAGCTCACCACAGGGAGACACTGAAGCTTTCTTT. It specifies CASSPQGDTEAFF.

V is TRBV9 and J is TRBJ2-7; 10 nucleotides agree with TRBD2. After removal of 0 bases from V and 4 bases from J, the junction contained 4 bases not matched to a gene. Germline V gene lookup returns CDR1 SGDLS and CDR2 YYNGEE. The CDR3 covers 15 residues. CDR3 bases: TGTGCCAGCAGCGTAGCAGCGGGGGGGCGGTACGAGCAGTACTTC. It translates to CASSVAAGGRYEQYF.

The chain employs TRBV29-1 and TRBJ2-1; D remains unclear. Germline loops: CDR1 SQVTM, CDR2 ANQGSEA. Deletions cut 5 bases from V and 0 bases from J, with 11 bases between. The CDR3 is 14 amino acids. CDR3 loop: CSVRGESSYNEQFF. CDR3 in DNA: TGCAGCGTTCGAGGCGAGAGCTCCTACAATGAGCAGTTCTTC.

CDR3 residues: CASSQGSDSNQPQHF. CDR3 nucleotides: TGTGCCAGCAGCCAAGGGTCCGATAGCAATCAGCCCCAGCATTTT. The rearrangement uses TRBV14 and TRBJ1-5; D call uncertain. This CDR3 spans 15 amino acids. Trimming took 1 base from V and 0 from J, leaving 7 bases between them. Germline V gene data show CDR1 as SGHDN and CDR2 as FVKESK.

The chain has TRBV2 and TRBJ2-1; 15 positions match TRBD2. The CDR3 length is 14 residues. Germline V CDR1 and CDR2: SNHLY, FYNNEI. Trimming at V came to 5 bases and at J to 9 bases, leaving 2 bases not matched to a gene. CDR3 bases: TGTGCCAGCAGTTGGACTAGCGGGAGGGGTGAGCAGTTCTTC. Protein sequence: CASSWTSGRGEQFF.

This clone was seen a few times. This sequence joins TRBV7-2 and TRBJ2-7, with 12 bases aligning to TRBD2. V trimming: 3 bases; J trimming: 6 bases; junction bases outside the gene matches: 6. The CDR3 has 15 residues. Germline V gene lookup returns CDR1 SGHTA and CDR2 FQGNSA. CDR3 nucleotide sequence: TGTGCCAGCAGCTTCCAGACTAGCGGGGGAAGCGAGCAGTACTTC. Encoded protein: CASSFQTSGGSEQYF. Combining the CDR3 with reference TRBV7-2 and TRBJ2-7 gives the whole variable domain GAGVSQSPSNKVTEKGKDVELRCDPISGHTALYWYRQSLGQGLEFLIYFQGNSAPDKSGLPSDRFSAERTGGSVSTLTIQRTQQEDSAVYLCASSFQTSGGSEQYFGPGTRLTVT.

This clone was picked up a small number of times. The genes are TRBV18 and TRBJ1-2, with D tentatively TRBD1 (5 bases). V shed 3 bases and J shed 8 bases, with 16 bases lying between them. CDR1 KGHSH and CDR2 LQKENI come from the germline V gene. This CDR3 region has 14 residues. CDR3 bases: TGTGCCAGCTCACCTGGGGACGGGACTCTGGGCTACACCTTC. It translates to CASSPGDGTLGYTF.

The chain links TRBV6-1 to TRBJ1-5, with 10 bases that match TRBD1. This CDR3 region has 18 residues. V lost 2 bases to trimming and J lost 0 bases; unmatched junction nucleotides: 7. CDR1 and CDR2 (germline): MNHNS, SASEGT. In DNA, the CDR3 is TGTGCCAGCAGTGAATTTTGGACAGGGGGGTATAGCAATCAGCCCCAGCATTTT. This codes for CASSEFWTGGYSNQPQHF.

The genes are TRBV19 and TRBJ1-3; the match to TRBD1 covers 7 bases. Losses at the gene ends were 8 bases for V and 0 bases for J; bases not matched to a gene: 7. There are 15 residues in the CDR3. The germline V gene encodes CDR1 LNHDA and CDR2 SQIVND (reference sequence). The CDR3 spells CASGDRESSGNTIYF. CDR3 DNA sequence: TGTGCCAGTGGAGACAGGGAAAGCTCTGGAAACACCATATATTTT.

The chain links TRBV30 to TRBJ2-3; 8 nucleotides agree with TRBD2. In germline, CDR1 is GTSNPN, CDR2 SVGIG (reference sequence). The CDR3 runs to 14 residues. Trimming took 2 bases from V and 5 from J; bases not matched to a gene: 6. CDR3 in amino acids: CAWSSGSFRDTQYF. The DNA for the CDR3 is TGTGCCTGGAGTAGCGGGAGTTTTAGAGATACGCAGTATTTT.

The chain links TRBV7-9 to TRBJ1-2, with TRBD1 identical over 7 bases. Unmatched junction bases numbered 6, after V lost 5 bases and J lost 6 bases. From germline, CDR1 is SEHNR and CDR2 FQNEAQ (reference sequence). This CDR3 has 13 residues. The CDR3 DNA is TGTGCCAGCAGCCTCGAAACAGGGGATGGCTACACCTTC. Its protein is CASSLETGDGYTF.

This clone has more than one count but fewer than ten. The chain links TRBV7-8 to TRBJ2-5; 9 positions match TRBD1. The germline gives CDR1 SGHVS, CDR2 FQNEAQ. V shed 5 bases, J shed 3 bases, and the junction held 1 base outside the gene matches. This CDR3 contains 13 residues. CDR3 region: CASSRDREETQYF. Here the CDR3 DNA reads TGTGCCAGCAGCCGGGACAGGGAAGAGACCCAGTACTTC. The full variable domain, with the rest looked up from reference TRBV7-8 and TRBJ2-5, is GAGVSQSPRYKVAKRGQDVALRCDPISGHVSLFWYQQALGQGPEFLTYFQNEAQLDKSGLPSDRFFAERPEGSVSTLKIQRTQQEDSAVYLCASSRDREETQYFGPGTRLLVL.

This clone occurred a few times. The rearrangement uses TRBV7-2 and TRBJ1-4; 9 positions match TRBD1. The CDR3 extends over 16 amino acids. The V gene end was trimmed by 8 bases and the J gene end by 7 bases; junction bases not matched to a gene: 14. CDR1 and CDR2 from the germline V gene are SGHTA and FQGNSA. The CDR3: CASARDRARVGEKLFF. DNA for the CDR3: TGTGCCAGCGCCCGGGACAGGGCCCGCGTGGGTGAAAAACTGTTTTTT.

V is TRBV7-9 and J is TRBJ1-4; a weak D match, TRBD1 (6 bases). The germline V gene encodes CDR1 SEHNR and CDR2 FQNEAQ (reference sequence). Trimming pared 5 bases from V and 4 bases from J, leaving 11 bases between. This CDR3 contains 14 residues. The CDR3: CASSRGQFNEKLFF. The CDR3 bases are TGTGCCAGCAGCCGTGGACAGTTTAATGAAAAACTGTTTTTT.